Shown below are 32 T cell receptor beta chains from a single sample sequenced in a study of PD-1 blockade in mismatch repair-deficient tumors. Assay: immunoSEQ multiplex PCR; the TCRdb copy retains only in-frame clones and omits some. The repertoire holds over 100,000 clones, 60% to 85% seen once, with 4% to 6% in the top ten. The sample here was peripheral blood, taken about 60 weeks after starting pembrolizumab. All receptors come from an adult with mismatch repair-deficient cancer.

The chain carries TRBV11-3 and TRBJ2-7, with a possible D match to TRBD1 (6 bases). The V end lost 5 bases, the J end lost 4 bases, and 15 bases lay between the germline ends. The CDR3 runs to 14 residues. From germline, CDR1 is SGHNT and CDR2 YENEEA. CDR3 in DNA: TGTGCCAGCAGCCCCAGGACAGCAAGATACGAGCAGTACTTC. It translates to CASSPRTARYEQYF.

The V gene is TRBV6-6, the J gene TRBJ2-5; 11 nucleotides agree with TRBD2. The ends lost 2 bases at V and 5 bases at J; junction bases unmatched: 4. Germline CDR1 and CDR2: MNHNY and SVGAGI (reference sequence). The CDR3 is 15 residues long. CDR3 sequence (DNA): TGTGCCAGCAGTTACGGTAGCGGGAGGGCGGAGACCCAGTACTTC. Protein product: CASSYGSGRAETQYF.

The chain combines TRBV5-1 with TRBJ1-2, with TRBD1 matching over 7 bases. Germline V CDR1 and CDR2: SGHRS, YFSETQ. The CDR3 has 14 residues. Trimming took 6 bases from V and 7 from J; bases not matched to a gene: 12. CDR3 amino acids: CASIMEGASGGYTF. The CDR3 bases are TGCGCCAGCATCATGGAGGGGGCCTCGGGTGGCTACACCTTC.

The V gene is TRBV13, the J gene TRBJ2-7; TRBD2 matches 7 bases. V lost 0 bases, J lost 5 bases, and 10 bases stayed unmatched. Germline V gene sequence: CDR1 PRHDT, CDR2 FYEKMQ (reference sequence). This CDR3 contains 16 residues. The CDR3 bases are TGTGCCAGCAGCTTAGGGGTCGGCGGGAGATTGAACGAGCAGTACTTC. Translating gives CASSLGVGGRLNEQYF.

This clone appeared once. The limits of the CDR3 on the DNA are not certain, so only TCRdb's listed CDR3 is given. The V and J genes are TRBV21-1 and TRBJ2-7; the table assigns TRBD2, which was not confirmed against the DNA. TRBV21-1 constitutes a pseudogene. The CDR3 has 21 residues if both end residues are counted. The chain's CDR3 is CASSKVGEGSGKRGDLDEQYF.

The chain links TRBV9 to TRBJ2-3; 7 bases fit TRBD2. Germline loops: CDR1 SGDLS, CDR2 YYNGEE. V was clipped by 2 bases and J by 2 bases; unmatched bases: 5. CDR3 length: 15 amino acids. The CDR3 coding sequence is TGTGCCAGCAGCGTGAGGGGACTACACACAGATACGCAGTATTTT. Protein sequence: CASSVRGLHTDTQYF.

This clone was detected only once. J is TRBJ2-1 and V is TRBV7-2, with D hard to call. Trimming left V 8 bases short and J 6 bases short, with 8 bases between. The CDR3 runs to 11 residues. Per the germline V gene, CDR1 is SGHTA and CDR2 is FQGNSA. The CDR3 here is CASGIGNEQFF. In DNA, the CDR3 is TGTGCCAGCGGTATCGGCAATGAGCAGTTCTTC.

V gene TRBV11-1 combines with J gene TRBJ2-3, with D perhaps given as TRBD1 or TRBD2 (6 bases each). The CDR3 has 13 amino acids. V lost 4 bases to trimming and J lost 8 bases, with 13 bases between them. Per the germline V gene, CDR1 is SGHAT and CDR2 is FQDESV (reference sequence). CDR3 nucleotide sequence: TGTGCCAGCAGCTCTGGAGGGGACATTACGCAGTATTTT. As protein: CASSSGGDITQYF.

The chain is built from TRBV7-3 and TRBJ2-2, with D unclear. V gave up 5 bases and J gave up 5 bases, with 12 bases separating them. Germline V gene lookup returns CDR1 SGHTA and CDR2 FQGTGA. The CDR3 contains 14 residues. The CDR3 protein is CASSNHPATGELFF. In DNA, the CDR3 is TGTGCCAGCAGCAATCATCCAGCGACCGGGGAGCTGTTTTTT.

This clone was detected many times. The chain combines TRBV7-9 with TRBJ2-3; D perhaps matches TRBD2 (5 bases). CDR1 is SEHNR, CDR2 FQNEAQ, per germline (reference sequence). The V and J ends lost 4 bases and 0 bases respectively, with 8 bases between them. The length of the CDR3 is 14 residues. Written as DNA, the CDR3 is TGTGCCAGCAGCTGGGGAGTCAGCACAGATACGCAGTATTTT. Its protein is CASSWGVSTDTQYF.

The genes are TRBV5-4 and TRBJ2-3, with D possibly matching TRBD2 (6 bases). Germline CDR1 reads SGHNT; CDR2 reads YYREEE (reference sequence). The V and J ends lost 2 bases and 5 bases respectively, with 18 bases between them. The CDR3 is 16 residues long. The DNA of the CDR3 is TGTGCCAGCAGCTTTTACCCAGCGGGCCGGGGAGATACGCAGTATTTT. This gives the protein CASSFYPAGRGDTQYF.

The V gene is TRBV15, the J gene TRBJ1-3; the D is unclear. The CDR3 is made up of 16 amino acids. Germline V lookup: CDR1 LNHNV, CDR2 YYDKDF (reference sequence). V was clipped by 0 bases and J by 0 bases, with 9 bases between them. The CDR3 region is CATSRDLFFSGNTIYF. The CDR3 nucleotides read TGTGCCACCAGCAGAGATCTTTTCTTCTCTGGAAACACCATATATTTT.

The CDR3 sequence is CASSQRGAYNEQFF. CDR3 nucleotides: TGTGCCAGCAGCCAACGCGGGGCCTACAATGAGCAGTTCTTC. This chain uses TRBV14 with TRBJ2-1; tentative D call: TRBD2 (6 bases). The length of the CDR3 is 14 residues. From germline, CDR1 is SGHDN and CDR2 FVKESK. V lost 2 bases to trimming and J lost 2 bases, with 7 bases between them.

This chain uses TRBV4-2 with TRBJ2-3; possibly TRBD1 for D (7 bases). Germline values: CDR1 LGHNA, CDR2 YNFKEQ. This CDR3 contains 15 residues. Trimming stripped 1 base from V and 3 bases from J, with 11 bases between. The CDR3 reads CASSQVAGGTDTQYF. As DNA, the CDR3 is TGTGCCAGCAGCCAAGTAGCAGGGGGGACAGATACGCAGTATTTT.

This clone was counted a single time. The chain links TRBV9 to TRBJ2-3; 8 bases line up with TRBD1. This CDR3 contains 18 residues. Germline lookup yields CDR1 SGDLS and CDR2 YYNGEE. V gave up 3 bases and J gave up 0 bases; unmatched junction bases: 12. The CDR3 sequence is CASSAPDRGGFSTDTQYF. In DNA, the CDR3 is TGTGCCAGCAGCGCACCAGACAGGGGAGGATTCAGCACAGATACGCAGTATTTT.

Only one count was recorded for this clone. This sequence joins TRBV4-1 and TRBJ2-7; the D is unclear. The ends were cut back, 0 bases at V and 2 bases at J, with 11 bases in the middle. The CDR3 runs to 15 residues. Germline V CDR1 and CDR2: MGHRA, YSYEKL. The CDR3 DNA follows: TGCGCCAGCAGCCAAGAGGCCGGATCGGCCTACGAGCAGTACTTC. It codes for CASSQEAGSAYEQYF.

V is TRBV7-9 and J is TRBJ2-2; 9 bases agree with TRBD2. This CDR3 spans 15 amino acids. Germline CDR1 is SEHNR and CDR2 is FQNEAQ (reference sequence). With 5 bases clipped from V and 5 bases from J, the junction kept 6 bases outside the gene matches. The CDR3 protein is CASSISGSLTGELFF. As DNA, the CDR3 is TGTGCCAGCAGCATTAGCGGGAGTTTGACCGGGGAGCTGTTTTTT.

In this sample, this clone turned up once. The chain couples TRBV7-6 to TRBJ2-2; D gene unclear. V was pared by 3 bases and J by 1 base, with 3 bases between. This CDR3 has 13 amino acids. Germline CDR1 reads SGHVS; CDR2 reads FNYEAQ. The CDR3 reads CASSLRNTGELFF. CDR3 nucleotides: TGTGCCAGCAGCTTGCGGAACACCGGGGAGCTGTTTTTT.

This sequence joins TRBV5-1 and TRBJ2-2; tentative D call: TRBD2 (6 bases). This CDR3 has 15 residues. CDR1 is SGHRS, CDR2 YFSETQ, per germline. Trimming cost V 2 bases and J 6 bases, with 14 bases left between them. The CDR3 DNA reads as TGCGCCAGCAGCTTTTCCTTTAGCGGTCCCGGGGAGCTGTTTTTT. This encodes CASSFSFSGPGELFF. Filled out from reference TRBV5-1 and TRBJ2-2, the complete variable domain reads KAGVTQTPRYLIKTRGQQVTLSCSPISGHRSVSWYQQTPGQGLQFLFEYFSETQRNKGNFPGRFSGRQFSNSRSEMNVSTLELGDSALYLCASSFSFSGPGELFFGEGSRLTVL.

This clone was counted between two and nine times. J is TRBJ1-5 and V is TRBV4-3; TRBD1 is a possible D gene (5 bases). This CDR3 comprises 13 residues. Germline assignment: CDR1 LGHNA and CDR2 YSLEER. Deletions cut 1 base from V and 5 bases from J, with 6 bases between. The CDR3: CASSQGGDQPQHF. In DNA form, the CDR3 reads TGCGCCAGCAGCCAAGGGGGCGATCAGCCCCAGCATTTT.

This clone was recorded a few times. V and J are TRBV10-3 and TRBJ1-2; D call uncertain. The CDR3 length is 13 residues. Trimming removed 3 bases at V and 2 bases at J, with 7 bases between. The V gene's germline CDR1 is ENHRY and CDR2 SYGVKD. The CDR3 DNA is TGTGCCATCAGTGATAGGCCCAACTATGGCTACACCTTC. Its protein is CAISDRPNYGYTF.

The rearrangement uses TRBV29-1 and TRBJ2-5, with 12 bases identical to TRBD1. The CDR3 runs 15 residues. The germline V gene encodes CDR1 SQVTM and CDR2 ANQGSEA. Trimming at V came to 3 bases and at J to 6 bases, leaving 8 bases not matched to a gene. As DNA, the CDR3 is TGCAGCGTTGATACCGGGACAGGGGGCGCGAAGACCCAGTACTTC. This gives the protein CSVDTGTGGAKTQYF.

The chain links TRBV6-1 to TRBJ2-7; D is unclear. Trimming removed 2 bases from V and 2 bases from J, with 13 bases in between. The germline CDR1 and CDR2 sequences are MNHNS and SASEGT. The CDR3 covers 15 residues. The CDR3 loop reads CASSELSGEAYEQYF. Written as DNA, the CDR3 is TGTGCCAGCAGTGAATTGTCAGGCGAGGCCTACGAGCAGTACTTC.

The chain links TRBV9 to TRBJ2-5; tentative D call: TRBD2 (6 bases). The CDR3 covers 14 residues. The V end lost 3 bases, the J end lost 5 bases, and 14 bases lay between the germline ends. Germline V CDR1 and CDR2: SGDLS, YYNGEE. The CDR3 protein is CASSAGLGRETQYF. The CDR3, as DNA: TGTGCCAGCAGCGCGGGCCTTGGGAGGGAGACCCAGTACTTC.

The V call is TRBV28, the J call TRBJ2-7; D remains ambiguous. Germline V lookup: CDR1 MDHEN, CDR2 SYDVKM. The CDR3 sequence is 15 residues long. V was cut by 2 bases and J by 0 bases, with 11 bases left in between. The CDR3 region is CASSLVQAGSYEQYF. In DNA form, the CDR3 reads TGTGCCAGCAGTTTAGTGCAGGCTGGCTCCTACGAGCAGTACTTC.

The gene calls are TRBV7-2 and TRBJ1-2, with a weak D call TRBD1 (5 bases). This CDR3 contains 15 residues. V lost 5 bases, J lost 7 bases, and 20 bases lay in between. Germline V lookup: CDR1 SGHTA, CDR2 FQGNSA. The CDR3 here is CASSRGVPAGGGYTF. The CDR3 nucleotides read TGTGCCAGCAGCCGGGGGGTCCCCGCTGGTGGTGGCTACACCTTC.

This clone was recorded many times. CDR3 in amino acids: CASSWRASGGGNEQFF. DNA for the CDR3: TGTGCCAGCAGTTGGAGGGCTAGCGGAGGGGGGAATGAGCAGTTCTTC. This sequence joins TRBV7-8 and TRBJ2-1; D possibly corresponds to TRBD2 (7 bases). V lost 6 bases, J lost 7 bases, and 22 bases lay in between. The CDR3 spans 16 residues. Looked up from germline, CDR1 is SGHVS and CDR2 is FQNEAQ.

This clone was seen repeatedly, ten times or more. This rearrangement joins TRBV15 to TRBJ2-1; no clear D gene. CDR1 is LNHNV and CDR2 is YYDKDF in the germline V gene (reference sequence). This CDR3 spans 15 amino acids. Trimming removed 0 bases from V and 5 bases from J, with 11 bases in between. The CDR3 spells CATSRDGSSNNEQFF. For the CDR3, the DNA is TGTGCCACCAGCAGAGATGGGTCGTCTAACAATGAGCAGTTCTTC.

The chain is built from TRBV10-3 and TRBJ2-1; TRBD2 might be the D (6 bases). V was clipped by 6 bases and J by 4 bases, with 22 bases between them. Germline assignment: CDR1 ENHRY and CDR2 SYGVKD. The CDR3 covers 17 residues. DNA of the CDR3: TGTGCCATCAGATCCCAATGGAGGGAGGCCCAATACAATGAGCAGTTCTTC. Translation: CAIRSQWREAQYNEQFF.

The chain's CDR3 is CASSSQTGHETQYF. The CDR3, as DNA: TGTGCCAGCAGCTCCCAGACTGGACATGAGACCCAGTACTTC. The V and J genes are TRBV5-6 and TRBJ2-5; tentatively, D is TRBD1 (5 bases). The CDR3 is 14 amino acids. Trimming removed 3 bases from V and 5 bases from J, with 14 bases in between. The germline V gene has CDR1 SGHDT and CDR2 YYEEEE.

V gene TRBV15 combines with J gene TRBJ2-5; unclear D gene. This CDR3 is built from 15 residues. Between the trimmed V and J ends, which lost 0 bases and 5 bases, there was a span of 13 bases. Germline loops: CDR1 LNHNV, CDR2 YYDKDF (reference sequence). CDR3 sequence: CATSRDPGLGETQYF. The DNA of the CDR3 is TGTGCCACCAGCAGAGATCCCGGGTTGGGTGAGACCCAGTACTTC.

DNA for the CDR3: TGTGCCAGCAGCTTAGTTCCAGCGGGGAGCCAAGAGACCCAGTACTTC. It encodes CASSLVPAGSQETQYF. This sequence joins TRBV7-6 and TRBJ2-5, with 7 bases identical to TRBD2. After removal of 1 base from V and 1 base from J, the junction contained 6 bases not matched to a gene. The CDR3 extends over 16 amino acids. Germline V gives CDR1 SGHVS, CDR2 FNYEAQ. The variable domain in full, with the rest retrieved from reference TRBV7-6 and TRBJ2-5, is GAGVSQSPRYKVTKRGQDVALRCDPISGHVSLYWYRQALGQGPEFLTYFNYEAQQDKSGLPNDRFSAERPEGSISTLTIQRTEQRDSAMYRCASSLVPAGSQETQYFGPGTRLLVL.